Following are 6 T cell receptor beta chains from one sample sequenced in a study of T cell clonotyping in hematopoietic cell transplantation. TCRdb's table, derived via immunoSEQ multiplex PCR, lists solely in-frame clones and lacks some. The repertoire holds fewer than 70,000 clones, with over 90% as singletons. The sample comprised peripheral blood mononuclear cells. These receptors were obtained from a man aged 45 to 65 in good health. Some clones in this sample may be carry-over from other donors' samples.

J is TRBJ2-7 and V is TRBV28, with D tentatively TRBD1 (5 bases). The V and J ends lost 4 bases and 3 bases respectively, with 16 bases between them. Germline values: CDR1 MDHEN, CDR2 SYDVKM. The CDR3 consists of 15 residues. The CDR3 spells CASSSQGVKGYEQYF. CDR3 DNA sequence: TGTGCCAGCAGTTCGCAAGGGGTTAAAGGCTACGAGCAGTACTTC.

The V gene is TRBV10-3, the J gene TRBJ2-5, with 15 bases identical to TRBD2. The CDR3 is made up of 18 amino acids. The V and J ends lost 2 bases and 2 bases, in that order; junction bases with no gene match: 6. Germline V gene data show CDR1 as ENHRY and CDR2 as SYGVKD. CDR3 DNA sequence: TGTGCCATCAGTGAGATCGGACTAGCGGGGGGGCCTCAAGAGACCCAGTACTTC. Residues: CAISEIGLAGGPQETQYF.

V gene TRBV4-3 combines with J gene TRBJ2-2; D remains unclear. Trimming cost V 1 base and J 4 bases, with 7 bases left between them. This CDR3 is 14 amino acids long. In germline, CDR1 is LGHNA, CDR2 YSLEER. This CDR3 reads CASSQGDSTGELFF. The CDR3 DNA sequence: TGCGCCAGCAGCCAAGGGGATAGCACCGGGGAGCTGTTTTTT.

The chain recombines TRBV30 with TRBJ1-5, with unresolved D. The germline V and J ends were trimmed by 4 bases and 3 bases, with 13 bases remaining between them. CDR1 is GTSNPN and CDR2 is SVGIG in the germline V gene (reference sequence). This CDR3 contains 14 residues. The CDR3 DNA reads as TGTGCCTGGACCCAAGGACGGAACAATCAGCCCCAGCATTTT. Protein product: CAWTQGRNNQPQHF.

This rearrangement joins TRBV7-8 to TRBJ1-4; TRBD1 matches 9 bases. The CDR3 totals 14 residues. The germline CDR1 and CDR2 sequences are SGHVS and FQNEAQ. With 5 bases clipped from V and 5 bases from J, the junction kept 3 bases outside the gene matches. For the CDR3, the DNA is TGTGCCAGCAGCATCGACAGGGGGAATGAAAAACTGTTTTTT. Its protein is CASSIDRGNEKLFF.

The rearrangement joins TRBV7-2 to TRBJ2-3; D is undetermined. Germline lookup yields CDR1 SGHTA and CDR2 FQGNSA. The CDR3 contains 12 residues. Trimming cost V 5 bases and J 2 bases, with 5 bases left between them. The DNA for the CDR3 is TGTGCCAGCAGCCCCTTCACAGATACGCAGTATTTT. Translating gives CASSPFTDTQYF.